This T cell receptor beta chain came from a study of T cell clones after liver transplantation. Study-wide background: A pre-transplant mixed lymphocyte reaction with TCRbeta sequencing defined graft-donor-reactive clones followed in post-transplant blood. Timepoints were pre-transplant, pre-withdrawal, and after withdrawal was completed or failed.

Whole-study findings and limits: A significant post-transplant drop in circulating graft-donor-reactive CD4 TCRbeta sequences occurred in most of the 8 subjects. Rather than being deleted, graft donor-reactive T cells may have moved into the graft.

TCRdb keeps only in-frame clones here, not all; method: immunoSEQ multiplex PCR. This table holds roughly 120,000 clones, over 75% found once. In regard to this clone: As yet, its antigen is unknown.

This CDR3 contains 13 residues. Deletions cut 7 bases from V and 4 bases from J, with 12 bases between. In germline, CDR1 is SEHNR, CDR2 FQNEAQ (reference sequence). The clonotype originates from a human patient who received a liver transplant. The graft donor may account for some of the T cells. This chain uses TRBV7-9 with TRBJ2-3; D possibly uses TRBD1 or TRBD2 (5 bases each). This material consisted of CD4+ T cells from blood, taken 12 months after liver transplant. This CDR3 reads CASNHRDPDTQYF. The CDR3 region has the DNA TGTGCCAGCAACCACCGGGACCCAGATACGCAGTATTTT.